This T cell receptor beta chain was obtained from a study of patients and donors after allogeneic stem cell transplantation. A few counts support this clonotype. TCRdb reanalysed the RT-PCR reads using MiXCR and keeps one entry per CDR3 protein. The data contain around 31,000 distinct CDR3 sequences, nearly 7% of them singletons. Material: blood, either unsorted or a sorted T cell fraction (not recorded which). This receptor was taken from a human donor who was either an allogeneic HSCT recipient or a stem cell or donor lymphocyte infusion donor (not recorded which). It is not recorded whose cells these are; they may come from a transplant donor.

CDR3 nucleotides: TGTGCCAGCTCTCCCCGGACTAGCGGGTCGCAGTATTTT. Translating gives CASSPRTSGSQYF. This chain links TRBV6-2 or TRBV6-3 with TRBJ2-3, with TRBD2 identical over 11 bases. The junction had 8 bases not matched to a gene; V was cut back by 8 bases and J by 10 bases. The CDR3 loop spans 13 amino acids. The V gene's germline CDR1 is MNHEY and CDR2 SVGEGT.